The clone carrying this T cell receptor (beta chain) was observed many times. The sample is drawn from a study of neurological immune-mediated disorders. Stated time point: technical triplicate 2. TCRdb used MiXCR to reprocess the 5' RACE reads, holding one entry per CDR3 protein. The sample comprises approximately 28,000 distinct CDR3 sequences, roughly 13% of which are singletons, and more than 5% rests with the top ten. The V gene lost 1 base and the J gene lost 9 bases, with 10 bases spanning the gap. Germline CDR1 reads LGHNA; CDR2 reads YSLEER. CDR3 length: 13 amino acids. The chain carries TRBV4-3 and TRBJ2-1; unclear D gene. Sequenced: CD4+ T cells from blood. The sequence came from a female donor with HTLV-1-associated myelopathy (HAM/TSP). CDR3 amino acids: CASSQVVGGEQFF. CDR3 DNA: TGCGCCAGCAGCCAAGTAGTAGGTGGTGAGCAGTTCTTC.